Below, one T cell receptor beta chain is given with its context. What it binds is not known. This record belongs to a study of post-analysis software for immune sequencing data. On the study more broadly: Clinical courses comprised relapsing-remitting, secondary progressive and progressive-relapsing multiple sclerosis.

This CDR3 spans 18 amino acids. With V trimmed by 0 bases and J by 0 bases, 5 bases remained unmatched. Germline-derived CDR1 and CDR2 are MNHEY and SVGEGT. Study-wide points: Controls significantly exceeded multiple sclerosis patients in normalized Chao1 diversity. Analysis by F measure revealed that same-batch samples clustered strongly together. Five TRBV segments, TRBV5-6, TRBV5-1 and TRBV20-1 among them, were found more frequent in patients than controls.

Unique molecular identifiers featured in each of the TCR beta cDNA libraries. With roughly 0.9 to 10 million T cells as the source, roughly 0.5 million cDNA molecules resulted. Each CDR3 protein is one row after TCRdb ran MiXCR on the PCR reads. Counted here are 400,000 to 500,000 distinct CDR3 sequences, 35% to 45% occurring once; the ten biggest clones make up less than 8%. Sequenced material: blood. The V gene is TRBV6-2 or TRBV6-3, the J gene TRBJ2-1; 10 bases are shared with TRBD2. The origin of this receptor is a girl aged 2 to 9 with multiple sclerosis. The CDR3 DNA reads TGTGCCAGCAGTTACTCGAGCGGGAGGGTCTCCTCCTACAATGAGCAGTTCTTC. Protein: CASSYSSGRVSSYNEQFF.